Presented here are 10 T cell receptor beta chains from one specimen sequenced in a study of glioma-infiltrating T cells. Amplification of TCR alpha and beta CDR3 regions from RNA used iRepertoire nested multiplex PCR. MiXCR, applied by TCRdb to the multiplex PCR reads, yields one record per CDR3 protein. The table has approximately 40,000 distinct CDR3 sequences, approximately 20% seen once; the top ten hold almost 6.5%. Material: glioma tissue, nonneoplastic brain tissue, or PBMCs (not recorded which). These receptors all stem from a human donor with low-grade glioma or glioblastoma, undergoing nonglioma brain surgery, or in good health (not recorded which).

The table lists this clonotype with many counts. J is TRBJ2-2 and V is TRBV7-9; D may be TRBD2 (5 bases). From germline, CDR1 is SEHNR and CDR2 FQNEAQ (reference sequence). CDR3 length: 15 amino acids. Trimming took 5 bases from V and 3 from J, leaving 13 bases between them. The CDR3 nucleotides read TGTGCCAGCAGCCGTAGGGAGCTGGACACCGGGGAGCTGTTTTTT. Its translation is CASSRRELDTGELFF.

This clonotype was observed at least ten times. This chain links TRBV20-1 with TRBJ2-1; D could derive from TRBD1 or TRBD2 (6 bases each). V lost 3 bases and J 8 bases, leaving 20 bases between the germline ends. This CDR3 has 15 amino acids. Germline CDR1 DFQATT, CDR2 SNEGSKA (reference sequence). DNA for the CDR3: TGCAGTGCTAGCCACGGGGGCCGGGGAGGAGATGAGCAGTTCTTC. Its translation: CSASHGGRGGDEQFF.

This clonotype was recorded many times. The chain uses TRBV19 and TRBJ2-3; 10 nucleotides align to TRBD2. Per the germline V gene, CDR1 is LNHDA and CDR2 is SQIVND (reference sequence). After removal of 10 bases from V and 2 bases from J, the junction contained 18 bases not matched to a gene. The CDR3 has 18 amino acids. The CDR3 nucleotides are TGTGCCACCCTACCCCACCCTCAACTAGCGGGGTCCACAGATACGCAGTATTTT. Translated: CATLPHPQLAGSTDTQYF.

This clonotype was counted at least ten times. V is TRBV12-3 or TRBV12-4 and J is TRBJ2-7; 12 bases align to TRBD2. The CDR3 covers 15 residues. Trimming removed 5 bases from V and 4 bases from J; junction bases left unmatched: 6. CDR3 nucleotides: TGTGCCAGCAGTCCCGAGCTAGCGGGAGGGTACGAGCAGTACTTC. Protein: CASSPELAGGYEQYF.

Notes on this clonotype: A much larger clone lies one base from this, so it may be a read error. The V gene is TRBV4-1, the J gene TRBJ1-5; D remains ambiguous. CDR3 length: 13 residues. Trimming stripped 11 bases from V and 1 base from J, with 12 bases between. Germline values: CDR1 MGHRA, CDR2 YSYEKL. The CDR3, as DNA: TGCGCCGGCGGCCCCGAGAGCAATCAGCCCCAGCATTTT. The encoded protein is CAGGPESNQPQHF.

This clonotype was counted at least ten times. The chain links TRBV4-2 to TRBJ2-5, with TRBD2 identical over 12 bases. CDR1 and CDR2 from the germline V gene are LGHNA and YNFKEQ. This CDR3 is built from 18 residues. Trimming took 0 bases from V and 2 from J; bases not matched to a gene: 7. The CDR3 DNA is TGTGCCAGCAGCCAAGAACTAGCGGGGGGTAGACCACAAGAGACCCAGTACTTC. This translates into CASSQELAGGRPQETQYF.

Concerning this clonotype itself: A much larger clonotype is one base distant, so this may be a read error. The rearrangement joins TRBV5-1 to TRBJ1-1; D is undetermined. This CDR3 is built from 18 residues. V lost 3 bases and J 1 base, leaving 22 bases between the germline ends. Germline lookup yields CDR1 SGHRS and CDR2 YFSETQ. The DNA for the CDR3 is TGCGCCAGCAGCTCCCTCTGGAGGGAGAACACCCGGAACACTGAAGCTTTCTTT. This codes for CASSSLWRENTRNTEAFF.

The chain has TRBV5-6 and TRBJ2-3, with TRBD2 identical over 10 bases. Trimming at V came to 0 bases and at J to 2 bases, leaving 9 bases not matched to a gene. Germline V gives CDR1 SGHDT, CDR2 YYEEEE. This CDR3 contains 18 residues. CDR3 sequence (DNA): TGTGCCAGCAGCTTGGCACCCGGGACTAGCGCCCACACAGATACGCAGTATTTT. This codes for CASSLAPGTSAHTDTQYF.

Of note for this clonotype: Sequence at one end of the junction differs from germline and may be a read error. The rearrangement uses TRBV4-1 and TRBJ2-3, with 8 bases lining up with TRBD1. CDR1 and CDR2 from the germline V gene are MGHRA and YSYEKL. This CDR3 is built from 17 residues. The CDR3 sequence is CARSQHPGGVGTGTQYF. In DNA, the CDR3 is TGCGCCAGAAGCCAACACCCAGGGGGCGTTGGCACAGGTACGCAGTATTTT.

As regards this clonotype: A much larger clone lies a single base off, so this may be a read error. V is TRBV7-9 and J is TRBJ2-7; no clear D. The CDR3 is 13 residues long. The V end lost 7 bases, the J end lost 0 bases, and 10 bases lay between the germline ends. Germline CDR1 and CDR2: SEHNR and FQNEAQ (reference sequence). CDR3 loop: CASTPLISYEQYF. In DNA form, the CDR3 reads TGTGCCAGCACCCCTTTAATCTCCTACGAGCAGTACTTC. Using reference TRBV7-9 and TRBJ2-7 for the parts outside the CDR3, the full variable domain is DTGVSQNPRHKITKRGQNVTFRCDPISEHNRLYWYRQTLGQGPEFLTYFQNEAQLEKSRLLSDRFSAERPKGSFSTLEIQRTEQGDSAMYLCASTPLISYEQYFGPGTRLTVT.